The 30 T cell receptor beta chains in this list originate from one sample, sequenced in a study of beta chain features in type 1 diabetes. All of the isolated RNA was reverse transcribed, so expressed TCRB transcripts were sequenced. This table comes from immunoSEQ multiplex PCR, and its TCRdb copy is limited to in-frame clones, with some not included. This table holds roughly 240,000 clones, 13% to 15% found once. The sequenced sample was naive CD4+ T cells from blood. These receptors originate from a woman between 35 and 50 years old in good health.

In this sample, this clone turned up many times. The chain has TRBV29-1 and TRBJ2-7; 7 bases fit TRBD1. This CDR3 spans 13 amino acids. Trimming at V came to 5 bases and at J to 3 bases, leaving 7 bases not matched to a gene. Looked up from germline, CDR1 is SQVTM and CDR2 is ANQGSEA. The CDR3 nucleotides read TGCAGCGTTTCTGGACAGGCCGGCTACGAGCAGTACTTC. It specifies CSVSGQAGYEQYF.

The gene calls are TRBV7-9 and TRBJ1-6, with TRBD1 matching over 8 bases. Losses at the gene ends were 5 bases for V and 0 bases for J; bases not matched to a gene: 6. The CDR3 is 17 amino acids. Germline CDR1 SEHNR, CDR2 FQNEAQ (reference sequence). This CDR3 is CASSQGDRSSYNSPLHF. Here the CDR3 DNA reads TGTGCCAGCAGCCAAGGGGACAGGAGCTCCTATAATTCACCCCTCCACTTT.

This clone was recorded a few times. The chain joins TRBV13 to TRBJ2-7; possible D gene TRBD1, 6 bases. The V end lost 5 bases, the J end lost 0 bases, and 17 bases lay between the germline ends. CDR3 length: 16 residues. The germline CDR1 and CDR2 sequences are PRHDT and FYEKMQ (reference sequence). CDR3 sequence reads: CASSLNRAGASYEQYF. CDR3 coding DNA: TGTGCCAGCAGCCTAAACAGGGCTGGGGCCTCCTACGAGCAGTACTTC.

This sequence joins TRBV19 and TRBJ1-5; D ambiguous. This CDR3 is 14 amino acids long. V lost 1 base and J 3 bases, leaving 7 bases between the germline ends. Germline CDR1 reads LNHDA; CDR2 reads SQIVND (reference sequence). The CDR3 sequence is CASSIAGVNQPQHF. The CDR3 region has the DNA TGTGCCAGTAGTATAGCCGGGGTCAATCAGCCCCAGCATTTT.

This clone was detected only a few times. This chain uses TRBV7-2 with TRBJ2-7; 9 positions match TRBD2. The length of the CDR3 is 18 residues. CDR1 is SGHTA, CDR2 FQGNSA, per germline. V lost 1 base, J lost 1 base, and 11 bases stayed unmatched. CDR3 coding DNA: TGTGCCAGCAGCTTAGATGGTAGCGGGGGCCCATGGTCCTACGAGCAGTACTTC. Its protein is CASSLDGSGGPWSYEQYF. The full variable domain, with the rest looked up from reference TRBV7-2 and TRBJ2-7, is GAGVSQSPSNKVTEKGKDVELRCDPISGHTALYWYRQSLGQGLEFLIYFQGNSAPDKSGLPSDRFSAERTGGSVSTLTIQRTQQEDSAVYLCASSLDGSGGPWSYEQYFGPGTRLTVT.

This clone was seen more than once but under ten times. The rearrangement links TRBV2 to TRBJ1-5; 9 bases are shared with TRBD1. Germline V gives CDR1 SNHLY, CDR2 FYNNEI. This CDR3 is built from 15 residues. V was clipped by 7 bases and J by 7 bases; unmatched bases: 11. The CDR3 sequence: CASKSGTGLGQPQHF. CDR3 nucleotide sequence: TGTGCCAGCAAATCCGGGACAGGGCTTGGGCAGCCCCAGCATTTT.

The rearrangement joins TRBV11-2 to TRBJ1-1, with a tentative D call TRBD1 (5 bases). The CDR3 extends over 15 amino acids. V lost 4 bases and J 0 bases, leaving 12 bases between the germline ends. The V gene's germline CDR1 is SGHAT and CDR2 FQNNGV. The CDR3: CASSWGAGLNTEAFF. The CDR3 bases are TGTGCCAGCAGCTGGGGTGCAGGGTTGAACACTGAAGCTTTCTTT.

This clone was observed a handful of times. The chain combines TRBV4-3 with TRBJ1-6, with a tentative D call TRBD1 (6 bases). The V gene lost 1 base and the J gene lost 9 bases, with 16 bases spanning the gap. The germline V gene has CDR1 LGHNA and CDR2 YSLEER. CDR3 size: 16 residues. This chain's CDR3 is CASSQGDRKISSPLHF. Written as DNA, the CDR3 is TGCGCCAGCAGCCAAGGTGACAGGAAGATTAGTTCACCCCTCCACTTT.

The CDR3 region is CASSTLAGAYSLTDTQYF. The DNA of the CDR3 is TGTGCCAGCAGTACACTAGCGGGGGCCTACAGTCTCACAGATACGCAGTATTTT. The chain employs TRBV27 and TRBJ2-3; 11 positions match TRBD2. The CDR3 is made up of 18 amino acids. Germline V gene lookup returns CDR1 MNHEY and CDR2 SMNVEV (reference sequence). The junction had 12 bases not matched to a gene; V was cut back by 5 bases and J by 2 bases.

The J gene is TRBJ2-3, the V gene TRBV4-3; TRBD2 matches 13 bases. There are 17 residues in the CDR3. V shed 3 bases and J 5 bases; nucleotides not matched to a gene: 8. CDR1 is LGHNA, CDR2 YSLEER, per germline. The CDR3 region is CASSHQLAGGQGDTQYF. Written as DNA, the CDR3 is TGCGCCAGCAGCCACCAACTAGCGGGGGGGCAGGGAGATACGCAGTATTTT.

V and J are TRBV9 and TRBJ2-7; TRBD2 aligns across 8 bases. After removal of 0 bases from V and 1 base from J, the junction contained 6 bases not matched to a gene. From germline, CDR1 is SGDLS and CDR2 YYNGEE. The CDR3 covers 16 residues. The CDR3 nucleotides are TGTGCCAGCAGCGTAGAAATTCTAGCGGGTTCCTACGAGCAGTACTTC. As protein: CASSVEILAGSYEQYF.

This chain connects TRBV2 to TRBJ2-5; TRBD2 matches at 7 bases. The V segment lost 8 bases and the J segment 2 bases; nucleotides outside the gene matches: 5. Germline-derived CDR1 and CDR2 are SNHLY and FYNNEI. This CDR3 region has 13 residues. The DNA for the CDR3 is TGTGCCAGCGGCGGGACTACGCAAGAGACCCAGTACTTC. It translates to CASGGTTQETQYF.

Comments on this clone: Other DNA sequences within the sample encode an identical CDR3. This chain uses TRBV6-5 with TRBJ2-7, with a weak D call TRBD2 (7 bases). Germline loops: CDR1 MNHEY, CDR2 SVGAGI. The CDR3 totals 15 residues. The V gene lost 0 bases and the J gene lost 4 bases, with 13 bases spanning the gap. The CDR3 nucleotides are TGTGCCAGCAGTTACTCGGGGGGGGGCAGTTACGAGCAGTACTTC. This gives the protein CASSYSGGGSYEQYF.

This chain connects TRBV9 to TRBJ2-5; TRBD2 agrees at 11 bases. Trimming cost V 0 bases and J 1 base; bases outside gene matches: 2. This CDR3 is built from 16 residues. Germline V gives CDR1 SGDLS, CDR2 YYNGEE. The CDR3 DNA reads TGTGCCAGCAGCGTAGCTAGCGGGGGGCTCCAAGAGACCCAGTACTTC. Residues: CASSVASGGLQETQYF.

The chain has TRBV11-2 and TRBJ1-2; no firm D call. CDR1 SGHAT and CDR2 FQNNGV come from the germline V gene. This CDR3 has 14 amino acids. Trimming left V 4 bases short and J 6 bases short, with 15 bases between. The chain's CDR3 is CASSSHGVGNGYTF. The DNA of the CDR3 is TGTGCCAGCAGCTCACACGGGGTGGGGAATGGCTACACCTTC.

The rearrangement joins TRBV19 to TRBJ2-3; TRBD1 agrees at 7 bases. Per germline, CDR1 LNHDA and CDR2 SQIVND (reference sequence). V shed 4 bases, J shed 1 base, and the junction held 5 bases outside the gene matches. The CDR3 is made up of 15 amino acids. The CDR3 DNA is TGTGCCAGTAGTACCCCAGGACAGGGCACAGATACGCAGTATTTT. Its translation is CASSTPGQGTDTQYF.

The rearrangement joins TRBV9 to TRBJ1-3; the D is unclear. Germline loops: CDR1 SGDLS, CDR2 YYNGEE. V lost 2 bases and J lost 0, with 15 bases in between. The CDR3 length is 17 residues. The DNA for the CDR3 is TGTGCCAGCAGCGTCTCCCCGGAGGCCCGCTCTGGAAACACCATATATTTT. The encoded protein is CASSVSPEARSGNTIYF.

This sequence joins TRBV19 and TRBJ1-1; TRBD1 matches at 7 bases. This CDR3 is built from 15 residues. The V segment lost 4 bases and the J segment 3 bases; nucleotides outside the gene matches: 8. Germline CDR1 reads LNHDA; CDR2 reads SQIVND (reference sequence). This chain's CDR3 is CASSTVQGIDTEAFF. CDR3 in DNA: TGTGCCAGTAGTACCGTACAGGGGATTGACACTGAAGCTTTCTTT.

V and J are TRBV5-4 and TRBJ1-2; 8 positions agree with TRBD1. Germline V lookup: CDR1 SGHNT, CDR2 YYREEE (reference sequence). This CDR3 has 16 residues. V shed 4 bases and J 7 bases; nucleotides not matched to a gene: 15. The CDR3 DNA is TGTGCCAGCAGCCCCTTTGGTGGGCAGGGGGCGTTTGGCTACACCTTC. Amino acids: CASSPFGGQGAFGYTF.

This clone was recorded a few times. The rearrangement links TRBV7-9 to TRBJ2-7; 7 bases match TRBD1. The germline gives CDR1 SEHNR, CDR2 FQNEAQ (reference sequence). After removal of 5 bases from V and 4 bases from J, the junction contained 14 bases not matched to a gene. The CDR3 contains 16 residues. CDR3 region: CASSPTQTGMRYEQYF. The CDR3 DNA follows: TGTGCCAGCAGCCCTACCCAGACAGGGATGAGGTACGAGCAGTACTTC.

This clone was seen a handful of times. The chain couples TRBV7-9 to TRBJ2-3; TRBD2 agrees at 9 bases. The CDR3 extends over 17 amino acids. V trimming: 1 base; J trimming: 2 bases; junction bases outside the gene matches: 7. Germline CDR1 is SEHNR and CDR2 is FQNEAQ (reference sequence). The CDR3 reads CASSLESLAGYTDTQYF. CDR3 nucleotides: TGTGCCAGCAGCTTAGAGTCCCTAGCGGGGTACACAGATACGCAGTATTTT.

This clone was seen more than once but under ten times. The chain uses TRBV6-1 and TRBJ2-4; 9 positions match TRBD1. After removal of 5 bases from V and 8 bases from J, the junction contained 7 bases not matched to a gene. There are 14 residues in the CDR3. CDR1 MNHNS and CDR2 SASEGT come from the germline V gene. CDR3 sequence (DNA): TGTGCCAGCAGTCGCACAGGGGGCAAGGACATTCAGTACTTC. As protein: CASSRTGGKDIQYF.

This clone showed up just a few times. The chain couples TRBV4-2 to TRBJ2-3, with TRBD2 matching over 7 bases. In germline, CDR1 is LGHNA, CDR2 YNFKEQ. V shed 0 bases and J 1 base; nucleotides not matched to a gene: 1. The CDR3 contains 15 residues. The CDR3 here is CASSQDLAGTDTQYF. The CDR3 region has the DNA TGTGCCAGCAGCCAAGATCTAGCGGGCACAGATACGCAGTATTTT.

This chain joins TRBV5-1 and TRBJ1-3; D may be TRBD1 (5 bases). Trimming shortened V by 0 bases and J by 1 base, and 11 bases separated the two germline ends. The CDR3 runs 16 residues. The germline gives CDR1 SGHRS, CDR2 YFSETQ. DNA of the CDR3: TGCGCCAGCAGCTTGGATGCAGGGAGGTCTGGAAACACCATATATTTT. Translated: CASSLDAGRSGNTIYF.

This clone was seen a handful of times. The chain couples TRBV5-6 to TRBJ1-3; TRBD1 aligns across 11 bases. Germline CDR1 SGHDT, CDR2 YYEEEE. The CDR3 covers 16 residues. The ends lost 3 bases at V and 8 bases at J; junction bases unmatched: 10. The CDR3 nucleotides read TGTGCCAGCAGCTACTTCCGGGACAGGGGGATCGACACCATATATTTT. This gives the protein CASSYFRDRGIDTIYF.

CDR3 sequence reads: CASSQTDTQYF. The CDR3 DNA follows: TGCGCCAGCAGCCAAACAGATACGCAGTATTTT. V gene TRBV5-1 combines with J gene TRBJ2-3, with no clear D. Germline V lookup: CDR1 SGHRS, CDR2 YFSETQ. This CDR3 has 11 amino acids. V lost 4 bases and J lost 3, with 3 bases in between.

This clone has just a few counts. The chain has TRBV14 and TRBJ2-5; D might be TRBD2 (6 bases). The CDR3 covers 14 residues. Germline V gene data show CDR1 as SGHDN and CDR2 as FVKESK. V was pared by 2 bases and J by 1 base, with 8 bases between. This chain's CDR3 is CASSQSGLQETQYF. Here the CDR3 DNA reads TGTGCCAGCAGCCAATCGGGACTCCAAGAGACCCAGTACTTC. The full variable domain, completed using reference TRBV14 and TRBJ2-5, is EAGVTQFPSHSVIEKGQTVTLRCDPISGHDNLYWYRRVMGKEIKFLLHFVKESKQDESGMPNNRFLAERTGGTYSTLKVQPAELEDSGVYFCASSQSGLQETQYFGPGTRLLVL.

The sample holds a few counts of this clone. The CDR3 coding sequence is TGTGCCAGCAGCTTATGGCGAGGGGGCTCTCGGACCGGGGAGCTGTTTTTT. The encoded protein is CASSLWRGGSRTGELFF. This chain connects TRBV11-2 to TRBJ2-2, with TRBD1 identical over 7 bases. Unmatched junction bases numbered 11, after V lost 2 bases and J lost 5 bases. Per germline, CDR1 SGHAT and CDR2 FQNNGV. CDR3 length: 17 residues.

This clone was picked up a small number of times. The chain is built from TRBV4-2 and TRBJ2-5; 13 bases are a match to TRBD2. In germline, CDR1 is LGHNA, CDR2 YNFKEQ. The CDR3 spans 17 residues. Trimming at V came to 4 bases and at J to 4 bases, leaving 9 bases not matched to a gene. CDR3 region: CASSPYTSGGALETQYF. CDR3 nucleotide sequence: TGTGCCAGCAGCCCGTACACTAGCGGGGGGGCGTTAGAGACCCAGTACTTC.

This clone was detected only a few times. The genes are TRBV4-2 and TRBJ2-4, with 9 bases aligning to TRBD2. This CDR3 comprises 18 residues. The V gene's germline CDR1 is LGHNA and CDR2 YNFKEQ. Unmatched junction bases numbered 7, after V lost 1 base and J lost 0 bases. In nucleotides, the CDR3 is TGTGCCAGCAGCCAAGGCCTCCTAGCGGGGAAAGCCAAAAACATTCAGTACTTC. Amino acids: CASSQGLLAGKAKNIQYF.